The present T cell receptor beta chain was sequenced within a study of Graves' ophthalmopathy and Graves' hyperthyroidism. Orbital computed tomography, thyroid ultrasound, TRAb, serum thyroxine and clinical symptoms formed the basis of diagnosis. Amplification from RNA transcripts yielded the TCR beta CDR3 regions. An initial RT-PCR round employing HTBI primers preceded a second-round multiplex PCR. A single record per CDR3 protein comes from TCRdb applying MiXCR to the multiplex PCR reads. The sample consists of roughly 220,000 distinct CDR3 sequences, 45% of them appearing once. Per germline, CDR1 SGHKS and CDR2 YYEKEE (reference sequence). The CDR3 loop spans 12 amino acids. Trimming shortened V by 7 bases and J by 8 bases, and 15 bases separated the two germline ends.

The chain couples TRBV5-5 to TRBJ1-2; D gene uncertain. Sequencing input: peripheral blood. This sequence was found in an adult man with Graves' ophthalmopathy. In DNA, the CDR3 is TGTGCCAGCGCGATTTCCCCCGGCGGCTACACCTTC. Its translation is CASAISPGGYTF.